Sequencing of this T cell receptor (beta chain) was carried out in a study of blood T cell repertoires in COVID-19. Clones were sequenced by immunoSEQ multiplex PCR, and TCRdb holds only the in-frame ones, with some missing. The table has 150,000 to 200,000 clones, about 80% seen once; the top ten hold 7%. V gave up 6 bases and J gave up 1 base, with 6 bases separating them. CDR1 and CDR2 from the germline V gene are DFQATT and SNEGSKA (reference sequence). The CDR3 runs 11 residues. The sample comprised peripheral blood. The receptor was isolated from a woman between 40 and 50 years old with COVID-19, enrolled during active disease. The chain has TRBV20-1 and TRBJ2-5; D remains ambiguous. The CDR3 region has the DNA TGCAGTGCGTTGAGCCAAGAGACCCAGTACTTC. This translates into CSALSQETQYF.